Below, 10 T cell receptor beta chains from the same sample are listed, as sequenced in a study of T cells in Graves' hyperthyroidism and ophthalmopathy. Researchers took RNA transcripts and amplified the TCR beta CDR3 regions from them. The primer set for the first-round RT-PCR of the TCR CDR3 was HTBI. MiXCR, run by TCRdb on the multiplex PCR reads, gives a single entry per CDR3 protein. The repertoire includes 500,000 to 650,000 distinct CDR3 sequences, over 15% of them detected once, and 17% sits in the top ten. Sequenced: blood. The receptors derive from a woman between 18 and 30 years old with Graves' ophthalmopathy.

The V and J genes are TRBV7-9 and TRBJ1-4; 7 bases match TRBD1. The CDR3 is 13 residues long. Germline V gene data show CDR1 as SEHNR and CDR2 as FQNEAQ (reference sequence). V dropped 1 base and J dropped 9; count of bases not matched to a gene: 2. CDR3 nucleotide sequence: TGTGCCAGCAGCTTAGACAGGGGAAAAAAACTGTTTTTT. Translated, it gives CASSLDRGKKLFF.

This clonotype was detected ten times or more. DNA of the CDR3: TGCGCCAGCAGCCGGGGGAGGCGGGGCGGAGAGACCCAGTACTTC. It encodes CASSRGRRGGETQYF. V usage is TRBV5-1 and J usage is TRBJ2-5, with a possible D match to TRBD2 (6 bases). CDR3 length: 15 amino acids. The germline V and J ends were trimmed by 4 bases and 4 bases, with 17 bases remaining between them. Germline assignment: CDR1 SGHRS and CDR2 YFSETQ.

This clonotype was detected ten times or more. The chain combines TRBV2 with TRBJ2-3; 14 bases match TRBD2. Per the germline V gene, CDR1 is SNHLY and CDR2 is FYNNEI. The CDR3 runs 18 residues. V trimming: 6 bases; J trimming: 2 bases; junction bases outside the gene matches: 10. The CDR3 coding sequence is TGTGCCAGCAGCCTGACTAGCGGGGGGGCCTCTGTCACAGATACGCAGTATTTT. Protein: CASSLTSGGASVTDTQYF.

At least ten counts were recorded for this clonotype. The CDR3 is CASSFDADTQYF. The CDR3 DNA reads TGTGCCAGCAGTTTTGACGCAGATACGCAGTATTTT. V usage is TRBV6-1 and J usage is TRBJ2-3; unclear D gene. The V gene's germline CDR1 is MNHNS and CDR2 SASEGT. Trimming removed 5 bases at V and 4 bases at J, with 7 bases between. This CDR3 is 12 amino acids long.

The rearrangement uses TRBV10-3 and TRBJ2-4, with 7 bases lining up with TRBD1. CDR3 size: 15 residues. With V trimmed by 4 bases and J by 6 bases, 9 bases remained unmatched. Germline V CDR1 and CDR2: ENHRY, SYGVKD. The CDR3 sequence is CAISAATGMINIQYF. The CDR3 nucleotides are TGTGCCATCAGTGCTGCGACAGGGATGATAAACATTCAGTACTTC.

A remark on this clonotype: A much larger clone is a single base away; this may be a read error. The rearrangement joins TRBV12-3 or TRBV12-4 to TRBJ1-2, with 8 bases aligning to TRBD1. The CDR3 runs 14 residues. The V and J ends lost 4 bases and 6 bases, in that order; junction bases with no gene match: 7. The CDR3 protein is CASSSGYRGDGYTF. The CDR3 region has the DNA TGTGCCAGCAGTTCCGGGTACAGGGGGGATGGCTACACCTTC.

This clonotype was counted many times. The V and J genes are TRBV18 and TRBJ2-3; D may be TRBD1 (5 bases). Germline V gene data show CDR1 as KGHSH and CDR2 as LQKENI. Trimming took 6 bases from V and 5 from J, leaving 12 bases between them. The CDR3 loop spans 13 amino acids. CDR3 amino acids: CASSAQGGDTQYF. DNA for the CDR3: TGTGCCAGCTCCGCGCAGGGTGGAGATACGCAGTATTTT.

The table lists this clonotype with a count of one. This CDR3 is CASSTAPTSGRIAAGANVLTF. In nucleotides, the CDR3 is TGTGCCAGCAGCACAGCCCCGACTAGCGGGAGGATTGCCGCTGGGGCCAACGTCCTGACTTTC. The V and J genes are TRBV9 and TRBJ2-6, with 13 bases matching TRBD2. The CDR3 has 21 residues. CDR1 and CDR2 from the germline V gene are SGDLS and YYNGEE. With V trimmed by 4 bases and J by 2 bases, 15 bases remained unmatched.

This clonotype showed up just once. The CDR3 here is CASSPVGGGKSYNEQFF. The CDR3 DNA reads TGTGCCAGCAGCCCGGTTGGAGGGGGCAAGTCCTACAATGAGCAGTTCTTC. J is TRBJ2-1 and V is TRBV11-2, with a possible D match to TRBD1 (7 bases). This CDR3 is 17 amino acids long. V lost 5 bases and J lost 1, with 18 bases in between. Germline V CDR1 and CDR2: SGHAT, FQNNGV.

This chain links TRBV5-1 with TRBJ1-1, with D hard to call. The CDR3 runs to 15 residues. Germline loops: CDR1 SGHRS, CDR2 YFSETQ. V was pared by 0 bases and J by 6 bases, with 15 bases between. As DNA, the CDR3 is TGCGCCAGCAGCTTGGGGGCCAAGTTAGGTCCTGAAGCTTTCTTT. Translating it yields CASSLGAKLGPEAFF. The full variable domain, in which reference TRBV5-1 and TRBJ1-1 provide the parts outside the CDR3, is KAGVTQTPRYLIKTRGQQVTLSCSPISGHRSVSWYQQTPGQGLQFLFEYFSETQRNKGNFPGRFSGRQFSNSRSEMNVSTLELGDSALYLCASSLGAKLGPEAFFGQGTRLTVV.